The present T cell receptor beta chain was sequenced within a study of shared clonotypes between healthy human individuals. Points from the study as a whole: Sharing across four donors was seen in 4.5% to 5.5% of naive CD4 clonotypes.

This CDR3 has 14 residues. The germline V gene encodes CDR1 SNHLY and CDR2 FYNNEI. Trimming left V 5 bases short and J 0 bases short, with 8 bases between. A word on this clone: Its target is unknown.

The repertoire was sequenced with immunoSEQ multiplex PCR; TCRdb's copy has only in-frame clones and lacks some. The sample has some 2,400,000 clones; under 97% are singletons. The chain uses TRBV2 and TRBJ1-3; D remains unclear. The clonotype was recovered from a young man in good health. The source material was naive CD4+ T cells sorted from blood. Subset specified: CD45RA+ positively selected. This CDR3 reads CASSLQSSGNTIYF. CDR3 coding DNA: TGTGCCAGCAGTCTCCAGAGCTCTGGAAACACCATATATTTT.